This TCR beta chain was sequenced for a study of CD8+CD57+ T cells in acquired aplastic anemia. Study as a whole: Healthy-donor CD4+ cells averaged roughly 11 million reads.

The TCR beta profiling, which covered VDJ combination and CDR3 sequence, was carried out using genomic DNA as the template. TCRdb re-derived calls from the reads in MiXCR, one entry per CDR3 protein. Of approximately 200,000 distinct CDR3 sequences listed, roughly half are singletons. The CDR3 has 15 residues. V was trimmed by 5 bases and J by 2 bases, leaving 15 bases between them. CDR1 is MNHEY and CDR2 is SMNVEV in the germline V gene (reference sequence). This receptor was identified in a human donor in good health, serving as a control. What was sequenced was sorted CD4+, CD8+, or CD8+CD57+ T cells (not recorded which) from PBMCs. The rearrangement links TRBV27 to TRBJ1-2; D may be TRBD1 (6 bases). CDR3 bases: TGTGCCAGCAGTCAAGCTCCGACAGGAAACTATGGCTACACCTTC. Protein: CASSQAPTGNYGYTF.